This passage covers 7 T cell receptor beta chains from one sample sequenced in a study of shared T cell receptors in the human thymus (dated by TCRdb to about 2021). Library preparation used the immunoSEQ multiplex PCR assay. Sourced from immuneACCESS, this table was stored by TCRdb with only in-frame sequences that have V and J called. A share of the clones is absent; for the studies checked, an unresolved V gene accounts for under half, and the remainder has no known explanation. This sample has hundreds of thousands of clones in its table, and 88% of those were observed once. The ten largest clonotypes hold roughly 0.0097% of the sample. This sample was shared with a second study, whose subject was human thymus T cells.

The sequenced sample was thymocytes. The receptor set was obtained from a boy in the first two years of life with a congenital heart defect. Donor details come from another sample of the same person, matched by shared clones.

The V gene is TRBV14, the J gene TRBJ1-1; 10 bases are shared with TRBD1. V lost 4 bases and J lost 4; bases outside the gene matches: 12. Germline lookup yields CDR1 SGHDN and CDR2 FVKESK. This CDR3 has 17 residues. The CDR3 is CASSRRRADRGLTEAFF. In nucleotides, the CDR3 is TGTGCCAGCAGCCGGAGAAGAGCAGACAGGGGGCTCACTGAAGCTTTCTTT.

In nucleotides, the CDR3 is TGTGCCAGCAGAAATACCCGGGACAGGGACCGGAACATTCAGTACTTC. Translating it yields CASRNTRDRDRNIQYF. The chain joins TRBV27 to TRBJ2-4, with 9 positions matching TRBD1. CDR1 and CDR2 (germline): MNHEY, SMNVEV (reference sequence). J gave up 7 bases and V 6 bases, and 13 bases lay outside the gene matches. CDR3 length: 16 residues.

The chain is built from TRBV28 and TRBJ2-7, with a weak D call TRBD1 (6 bases). V gave up 3 bases and J gave up 3 bases, with 12 bases separating them. There are 14 residues in the CDR3. Germline CDR1 reads MDHEN; CDR2 reads SYDVKM. CDR3 in DNA: TGTGCCAGCAGTTTGGTCAGGGGACGCTACGAGCAGTACTTC. Its translation: CASSLVRGRYEQYF.

The chain combines TRBV19 with TRBJ1-1, with a weak D call TRBD1 (5 bases). The V end lost 5 bases, the J end lost 1 base, and 11 bases lay between the germline ends. This CDR3 has 14 amino acids. Germline V gene data show CDR1 as LNHDA and CDR2 as SQIVND (reference sequence). This CDR3 is CASSPRGENTEAFF. As DNA, the CDR3 is TGTGCCAGTAGTCCACGGGGGGAGAACACTGAAGCTTTCTTT.

This chain joins TRBV10-3 and TRBJ2-5; tentatively, D is TRBD1 (6 bases). Germline lookup yields CDR1 ENHRY and CDR2 SYGVKD. CDR3 length: 14 amino acids. Trimming removed 4 bases from V and 1 base from J, with 10 bases in between. CDR3 sequence reads: CAISGTEFQETQYF. In DNA, the CDR3 is TGTGCCATCAGTGGGACAGAGTTCCAAGAGACCCAGTACTTC.

The V gene is TRBV6-5, the J gene TRBJ2-5; 10 nucleotides line up with TRBD2. The V and J ends lost 4 bases and 4 bases, in that order; junction bases with no gene match: 9. This CDR3 contains 16 residues. The germline V gene encodes CDR1 MNHEY and CDR2 SVGAGI. The CDR3 coding sequence is TGTGCCAGCAGTTTGAGCGGGAGGGGTGATGGAGAGACCCAGTACTTC. It specifies CASSLSGRGDGETQYF.

This chain uses TRBV11-3 with TRBJ2-3; 13 bases are shared with TRBD2. Trimming cost V 5 bases and J 3 bases; bases outside gene matches: 5. Germline lookup yields CDR1 SGHNT and CDR2 YENEEA. The CDR3 contains 16 residues. The CDR3 protein is CASSPTSGRDTDTQYF. The CDR3 bases are TGTGCCAGCAGCCCCACTAGCGGGAGGGATACAGATACGCAGTATTTT.